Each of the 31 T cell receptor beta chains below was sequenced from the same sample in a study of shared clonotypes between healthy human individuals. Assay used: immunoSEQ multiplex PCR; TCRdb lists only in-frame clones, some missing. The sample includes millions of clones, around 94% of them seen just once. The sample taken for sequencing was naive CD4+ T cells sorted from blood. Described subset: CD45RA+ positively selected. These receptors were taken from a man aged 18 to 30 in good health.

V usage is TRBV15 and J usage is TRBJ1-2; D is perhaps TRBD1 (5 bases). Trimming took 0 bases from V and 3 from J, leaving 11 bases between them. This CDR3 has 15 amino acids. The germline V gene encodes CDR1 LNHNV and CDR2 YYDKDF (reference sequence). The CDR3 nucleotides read TGTGCCACCAGCAGAGATTCTGGGGGGGACTATGGCTACACCTTC. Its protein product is CATSRDSGGDYGYTF. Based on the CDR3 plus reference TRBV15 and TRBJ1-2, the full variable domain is DAMVIQNPRYQVTQFGKPVTLSCSQTLNHNVMYWYQQKSSQAPKLLFHYYDKDFNNEADTPDNFQSRRPNTSFCFLDIRSPGLGDTAMYLCATSRDSGGDYGYTFGSGTRLTVV.

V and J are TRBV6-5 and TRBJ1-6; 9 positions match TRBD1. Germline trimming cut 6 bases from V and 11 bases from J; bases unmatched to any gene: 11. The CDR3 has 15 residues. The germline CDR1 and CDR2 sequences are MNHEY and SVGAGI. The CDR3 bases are TGTGCCAGCAGACCCGGACAGGGGCGTGTTCCACCCCTCCACTTT. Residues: CASRPGQGRVPPLHF.

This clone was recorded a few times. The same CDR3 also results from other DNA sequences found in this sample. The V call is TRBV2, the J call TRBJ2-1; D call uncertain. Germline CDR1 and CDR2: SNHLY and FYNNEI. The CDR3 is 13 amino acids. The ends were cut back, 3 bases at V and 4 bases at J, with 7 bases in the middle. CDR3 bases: TGTGCCAGCAGTGAGGACGGATACAATGAGCAGTTCTTC. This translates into CASSEDGYNEQFF.

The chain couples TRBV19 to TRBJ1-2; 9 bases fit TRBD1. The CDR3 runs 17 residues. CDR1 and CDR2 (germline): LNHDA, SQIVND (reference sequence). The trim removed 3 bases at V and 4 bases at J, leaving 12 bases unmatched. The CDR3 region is CASSIRTGDSVGYGYTF. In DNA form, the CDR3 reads TGTGCCAGTAGTATCAGGACAGGGGACTCGGTCGGCTATGGCTACACCTTC.

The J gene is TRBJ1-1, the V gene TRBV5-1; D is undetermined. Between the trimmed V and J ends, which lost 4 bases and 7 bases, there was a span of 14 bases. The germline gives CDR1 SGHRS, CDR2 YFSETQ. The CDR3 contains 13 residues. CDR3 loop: CASSRISTDEAFF. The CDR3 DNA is TGCGCCAGCAGCCGGATAAGCACAGATGAAGCTTTCTTT.

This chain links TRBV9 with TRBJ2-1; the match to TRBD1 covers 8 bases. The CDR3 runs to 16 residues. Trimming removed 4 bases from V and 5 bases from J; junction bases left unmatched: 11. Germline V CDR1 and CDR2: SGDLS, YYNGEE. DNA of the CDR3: TGTGCCAGCAGCCTAGGAGTGACAGGGGACAACAATGAGCAGTTCTTC. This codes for CASSLGVTGDNNEQFF.

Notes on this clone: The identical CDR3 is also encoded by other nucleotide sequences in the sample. The CDR3 DNA follows: TGCGCCAGCAGCCCTCAGGGAGACTATGGCTACACCTTC. Its translation is CASSPQGDYGYTF. The chain links TRBV5-1 to TRBJ1-2, with D perhaps TRBD1 (5 bases). Per the germline V gene, CDR1 is SGHRS and CDR2 is YFSETQ. CDR3 length equals 13 residues. Trimming stripped 4 bases from V and 3 bases from J, with 10 bases between.

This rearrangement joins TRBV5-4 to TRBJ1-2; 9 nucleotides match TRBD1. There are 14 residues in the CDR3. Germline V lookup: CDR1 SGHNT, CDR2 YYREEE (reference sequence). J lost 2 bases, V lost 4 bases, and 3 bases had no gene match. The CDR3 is CASSTGQGNYGYTF. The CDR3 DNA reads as TGTGCCAGCAGCACGGGACAGGGCAACTATGGCTACACCTTC.

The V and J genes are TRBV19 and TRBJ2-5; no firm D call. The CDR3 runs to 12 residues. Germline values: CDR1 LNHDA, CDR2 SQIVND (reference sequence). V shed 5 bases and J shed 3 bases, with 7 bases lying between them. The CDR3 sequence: CASSVQKETQYF. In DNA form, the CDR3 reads TGTGCCAGTAGTGTACAGAAAGAGACCCAGTACTTC.

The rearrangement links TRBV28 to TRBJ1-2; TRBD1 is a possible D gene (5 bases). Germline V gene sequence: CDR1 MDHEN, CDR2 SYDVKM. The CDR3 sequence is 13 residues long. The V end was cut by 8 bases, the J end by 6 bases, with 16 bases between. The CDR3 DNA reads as TGTGCCAGCGCTCCCCCGGCGGGGGATGGCTACACCTTC. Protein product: CASAPPAGDGYTF.

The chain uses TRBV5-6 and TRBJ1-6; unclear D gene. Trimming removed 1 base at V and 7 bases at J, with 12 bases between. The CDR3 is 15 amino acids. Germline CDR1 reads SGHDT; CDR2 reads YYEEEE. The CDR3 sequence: CASSLKYMKNSPLHF. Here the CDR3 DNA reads TGTGCCAGCAGCTTGAAGTATATGAAAAATTCACCCCTCCACTTT.

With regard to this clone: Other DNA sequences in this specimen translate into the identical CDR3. The CDR3 DNA follows: TGTGCCAGCAGCCCTAGCGGGGGGGCGTACAATGAGCAGTTCTTC. This translates into CASSPSGGAYNEQFF. The genes are TRBV7-9 and TRBJ2-1; TRBD2 matches at 12 bases. CDR3 length: 15 amino acids. J lost 4 bases, V lost 5 bases, and 3 bases had no gene match. CDR1 is SEHNR and CDR2 is FQNEAQ in the germline V gene (reference sequence).

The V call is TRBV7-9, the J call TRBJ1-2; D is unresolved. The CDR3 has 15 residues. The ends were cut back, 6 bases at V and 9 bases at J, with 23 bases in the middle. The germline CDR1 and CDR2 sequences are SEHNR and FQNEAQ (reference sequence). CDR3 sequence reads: CASSPSILPAVRYTF. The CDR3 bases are TGTGCCAGCAGTCCCTCCATCCTTCCCGCGGTCCGCTACACCTTC.

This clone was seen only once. CDR3 protein: CASSLMGLETEAFF. In nucleotides, the CDR3 is TGTGCCAGCAGCTTAATGGGCTTAGAGACTGAAGCTTTCTTT. The rearrangement uses TRBV7-2 and TRBJ1-1; the D is unclear. Per the germline V gene, CDR1 is SGHTA and CDR2 is FQGNSA. The V and J ends lost 2 bases and 5 bases respectively, with 12 bases between them. This CDR3 region has 14 residues.

CDR3 nucleotides: TGTGCCAGCAGCGTAGATCCCTCGTACACCGGGGAGCTGTTTTTT. Protein product: CASSVDPSYTGELFF. The chain uses TRBV9 and TRBJ2-2; D unclear. The germline V gene encodes CDR1 SGDLS and CDR2 YYNGEE. Between the trimmed V and J ends, which lost 0 bases and 3 bases, there was a span of 9 bases. There are 15 residues in the CDR3. Full variable domain (rest looked up from reference TRBV9 and TRBJ2-2): DSGVTQTPKHLITATGQRVTLRCSPRSGDLSVYWYQQSLDQGLQFLIQYYNGEERAKGNILERFSAQQFPDLHSELNLSSLELGDSALYFCASSVDPSYTGELFFGEGSRLTVL.

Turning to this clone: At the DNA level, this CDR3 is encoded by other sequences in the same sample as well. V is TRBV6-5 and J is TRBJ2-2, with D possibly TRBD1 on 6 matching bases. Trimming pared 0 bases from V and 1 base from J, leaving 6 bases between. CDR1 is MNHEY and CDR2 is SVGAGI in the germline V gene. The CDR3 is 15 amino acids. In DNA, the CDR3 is TGTGCCAGCAGTTACTCGACAGGGAACACCGGGGAGCTGTTTTTT. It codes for CASSYSTGNTGELFF.

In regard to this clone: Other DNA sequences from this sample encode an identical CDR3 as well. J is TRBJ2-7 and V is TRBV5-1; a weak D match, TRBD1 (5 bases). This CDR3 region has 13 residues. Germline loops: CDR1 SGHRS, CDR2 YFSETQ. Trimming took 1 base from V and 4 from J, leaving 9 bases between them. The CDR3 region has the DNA TGCGCCAGCAGCTTGACAGGAGCATACGAGCAGTACTTC. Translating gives CASSLTGAYEQYF. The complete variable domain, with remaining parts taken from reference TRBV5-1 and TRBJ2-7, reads KAGVTQTPRYLIKTRGQQVTLSCSPISGHRSVSWYQQTPGQGLQFLFEYFSETQRNKGNFPGRFSGRQFSNSRSEMNVSTLELGDSALYLCASSLTGAYEQYFGPGTRLTVT.

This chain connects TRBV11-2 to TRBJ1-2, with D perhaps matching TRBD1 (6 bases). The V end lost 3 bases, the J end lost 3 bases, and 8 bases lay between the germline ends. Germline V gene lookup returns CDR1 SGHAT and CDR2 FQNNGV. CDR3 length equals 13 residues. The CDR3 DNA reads TGTGCCAGCAGCTTCGCAGGGGACTATGGCTACACCTTC. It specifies CASSFAGDYGYTF.

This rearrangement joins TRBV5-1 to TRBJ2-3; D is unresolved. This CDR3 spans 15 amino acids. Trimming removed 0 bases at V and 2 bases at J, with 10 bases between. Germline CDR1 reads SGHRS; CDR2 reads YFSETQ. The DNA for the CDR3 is TGCGCCAGCAGCTTGGCGCCCAGAAACACAGATACGCAGTATTTT. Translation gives CASSLAPRNTDTQYF. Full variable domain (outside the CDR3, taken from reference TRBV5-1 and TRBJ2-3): KAGVTQTPRYLIKTRGQQVTLSCSPISGHRSVSWYQQTPGQGLQFLFEYFSETQRNKGNFPGRFSGRQFSNSRSEMNVSTLELGDSALYLCASSLAPRNTDTQYFGPGTRLTVL.

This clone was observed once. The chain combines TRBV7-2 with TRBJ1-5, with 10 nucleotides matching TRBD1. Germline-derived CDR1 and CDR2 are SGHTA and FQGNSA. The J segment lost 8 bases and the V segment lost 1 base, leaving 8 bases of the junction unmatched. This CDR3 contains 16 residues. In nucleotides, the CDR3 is TGTGCCAGCAGCTTAGGCACGACAGGGGGCACGGAGCCCCAGCATTTT. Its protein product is CASSLGTTGGTEPQHF. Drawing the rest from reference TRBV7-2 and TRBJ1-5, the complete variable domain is GAGVSQSPSNKVTEKGKDVELRCDPISGHTALYWYRQSLGQGLEFLIYFQGNSAPDKSGLPSDRFSAERTGGSVSTLTIQRTQQEDSAVYLCASSLGTTGGTEPQHFGDGTRLSIL.

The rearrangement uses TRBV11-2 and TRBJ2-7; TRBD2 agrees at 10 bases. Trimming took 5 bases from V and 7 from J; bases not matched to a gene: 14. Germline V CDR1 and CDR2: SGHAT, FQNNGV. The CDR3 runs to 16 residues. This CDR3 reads CASSPPASGSPFEQYF. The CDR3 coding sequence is TGTGCCAGCAGCCCCCCGGCTAGCGGGAGTCCCTTTGAGCAGTACTTC. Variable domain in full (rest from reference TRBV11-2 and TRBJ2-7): EAGVAQSPRYKIIEKRQSVAFWCNPISGHATLYWYQQILGQGPKLLIQFQNNGVVDDSQLPKDRFSAERLKGVDSTLKIQPAKLEDSAVYLCASSPPASGSPFEQYFGPGTRLTVT.

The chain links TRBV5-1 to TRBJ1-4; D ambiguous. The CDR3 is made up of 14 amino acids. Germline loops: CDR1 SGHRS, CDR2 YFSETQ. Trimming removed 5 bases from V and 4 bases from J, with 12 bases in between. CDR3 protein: CASRRESNNEKLFF. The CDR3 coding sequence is TGCGCCAGCAGGCGAGAGTCTAATAATGAAAAACTGTTTTTT.

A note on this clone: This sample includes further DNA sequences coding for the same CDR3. The CDR3, as DNA: TGTGCCAGCTCGCGGGGATCATCCTACGAGCAGTACTTC. Translation gives CASSRGSSYEQYF. This chain uses TRBV18 with TRBJ2-7; perhaps TRBD2 as D (6 bases). The CDR3 length is 13 residues. V lost 6 bases to trimming and J lost 1 base, with 10 bases between them. Germline values: CDR1 KGHSH, CDR2 LQKENI.

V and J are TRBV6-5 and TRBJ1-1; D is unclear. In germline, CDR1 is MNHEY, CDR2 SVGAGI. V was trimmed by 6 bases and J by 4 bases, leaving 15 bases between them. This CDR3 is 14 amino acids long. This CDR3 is CASRGEPKATEAFF. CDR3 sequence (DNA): TGTGCCAGCAGAGGAGAACCGAAAGCCACTGAAGCTTTCTTT.

This chain's CDR3 is CASTTGGARSYEQYF. CDR3 bases: TGTGCCAGCACCACTGGGGGGGCCCGCTCCTACGAGCAGTACTTC. This chain links TRBV28 with TRBJ2-7, with D maybe TRBD2 (7 bases). CDR3 length: 15 amino acids. Germline CDR1 reads MDHEN; CDR2 reads SYDVKM. V lost 7 bases and J lost 0, with 16 bases in between.

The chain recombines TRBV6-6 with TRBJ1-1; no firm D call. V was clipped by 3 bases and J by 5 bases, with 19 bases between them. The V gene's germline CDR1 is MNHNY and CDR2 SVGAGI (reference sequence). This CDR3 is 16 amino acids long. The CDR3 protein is CASSYGTGPRETEAFF. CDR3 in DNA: TGTGCCAGCAGTTATGGAACCGGACCAAGGGAGACTGAAGCTTTCTTT.

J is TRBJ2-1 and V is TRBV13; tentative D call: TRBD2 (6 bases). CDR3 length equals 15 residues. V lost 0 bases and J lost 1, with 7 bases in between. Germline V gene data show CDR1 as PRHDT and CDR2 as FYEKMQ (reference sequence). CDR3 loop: CASSLGLASYNEQFF. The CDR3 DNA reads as TGTGCCAGCAGCTTAGGCCTAGCGTCCTACAATGAGCAGTTCTTC. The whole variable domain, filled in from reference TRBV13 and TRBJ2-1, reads AAGVIQSPRHLIKEKRETATLKCYPIPRHDTVYWYQQGPGQDPQFLISFYEKMQSDKGSIPDRFSAQQFSDYHSELNMSSLELGDSALYFCASSLGLASYNEQFFGPGTRLTVL.

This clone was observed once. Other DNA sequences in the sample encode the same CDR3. The CDR3, as DNA: TGTGCCAGCAGTGAAGGACTCCGGGGGGACGAGCAGTACTTC. It encodes CASSEGLRGDEQYF. The chain joins TRBV6-1 to TRBJ2-7; 7 nucleotides match TRBD2. There are 14 residues in the CDR3. Germline CDR1 MNHNS, CDR2 SASEGT. Trimming cost V 1 base and J 5 bases; bases outside gene matches: 5.

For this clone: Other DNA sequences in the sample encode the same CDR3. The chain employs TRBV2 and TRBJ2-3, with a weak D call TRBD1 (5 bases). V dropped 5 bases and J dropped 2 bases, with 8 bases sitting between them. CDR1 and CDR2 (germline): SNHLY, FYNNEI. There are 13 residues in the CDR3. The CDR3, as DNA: TGTGCCAGCAGTCCACAGGTCACAGATACGCAGTATTTT. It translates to CASSPQVTDTQYF.

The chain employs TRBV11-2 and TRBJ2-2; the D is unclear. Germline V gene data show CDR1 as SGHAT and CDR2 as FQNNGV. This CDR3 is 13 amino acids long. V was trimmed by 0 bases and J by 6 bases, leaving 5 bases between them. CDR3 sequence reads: CASSLDRPGELFF. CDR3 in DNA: TGTGCCAGCAGCTTAGATCGGCCCGGGGAGCTGTTTTTT.

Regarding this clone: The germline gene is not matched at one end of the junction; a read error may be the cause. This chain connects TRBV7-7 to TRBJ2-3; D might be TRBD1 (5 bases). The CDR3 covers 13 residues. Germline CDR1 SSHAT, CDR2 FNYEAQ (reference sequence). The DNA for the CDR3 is TGTGCTAGCAGCTTACAGGACCTAGATACGCAGTATTTT. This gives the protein CASSLQDLDTQYF.